This T cell receptor beta chain was identified during a study of cytomegalovirus exposure and HLA in healthy donors. Study observations and caveats: Common viral pathogens were later found to be apparently linked to several of the most significant clusters. In a later analysis, CMV-associated beta chains were mostly HLA-associated, it appeared. Among TCR beta chains, those listed as cytomegalovirus-associated numbered 164.

The CDR3 is made up of 16 amino acids. With 1 base removed from V and 4 bases from J, the gap between germline ends came to 13 bases. Germline loops: CDR1 LGHNA, CDR2 YSLEER. PCR was performed using 60 Vbeta and 13 Jbeta primers. Per the original data handling: An analysis that came later counted some 81 million unique TCR beta chains, 10 million to 12 million shared. Produced via immunoSEQ multiplex PCR; TCRdb's table is partial and in-frame only. The D gene and trimming were derived from the DNA, and the V and J assignments and clone size from that table. The sample consists of about 180,000 clones, around four fifths of them appearing once. In the case of this clone: No antigen is known for it.

The sequencing input was PBMCs. The TCR was taken from a boy aged 2 to 10 in good health and CMV-seronegative. The chain employs TRBV4-3 and TRBJ1-4, with a possible D match to TRBD1 (6 bases). Here the CDR3 DNA reads TGCGCCAGCAGCCAAGGGACAGCTAGGGTTAATGAAAAACTGTTTTTT. Its translation is CASSQGTARVNEKLFF.